Presented here are 9 T cell receptor beta chains from one specimen sequenced in a study of cytomegalovirus exposure and HLA in healthy donors (TCRdb year 2017). The method was the immunoSEQ multiplex PCR assay. A mixture of 60 forward primers for TCR Vbeta segments and 13 reverse primers for TCR Jbeta segments was used in the multiplex PCR. The immuneACCESS repertoire file appears here via TCRdb, limited to in-frame rearrangements. These files lack a portion of the clones; in checked studies, under half of the deficit traces to unresolved V genes, and the cause of the others is not known. Within this sample are 84,000 or so clones, with under 80% of them counted one time only. Of the sample, under 2.5% is held by the ten largest clones. The sample consisted of PBMCs. Source of these receptors: a boy aged 10-17 years in good health and CMV-seronegative.

The table lists this clone with a count of one. The chain recombines TRBV13 with TRBJ2-2, with a possible D match to TRBD2 (5 bases). Trimming pared 10 bases from V and 3 bases from J, leaving 18 bases between. Germline V gives CDR1 PRHDT, CDR2 FYEKMQ (reference sequence). The CDR3 has 15 amino acids. The CDR3 spells CAIQPRWGDTGELFF. The CDR3 bases are TGTGCCATCCAGCCGCGTTGGGGAGACACCGGGGAGCTGTTTTTT. The full variable domain, in which reference TRBV13 and TRBJ2-2 provide the parts outside the CDR3, is AAGVIQSPRHLIKEKRETATLKCYPIPRHDTVYWYQQGPGQDPQFLISFYEKMQSDKGSIPDRFSAQQFSDYHSELNMSSLELGDSALYFCAIQPRWGDTGELFFGEGSRLTVL.

This rearrangement joins TRBV19 to TRBJ2-3; 11 bases are shared with TRBD2. The CDR3 runs 14 residues. V was clipped by 10 bases and J by 5 bases; unmatched bases: 8. Germline CDR1 and CDR2: LNHDA and SQIVND (reference sequence). As DNA, the CDR3 is TGTGCCACCCGTAGCGGGGGGGCCAGAGATACGCAGTATTTT. Protein sequence: CATRSGGARDTQYF.

The CDR3 reads CASTPPGQGVLEQYF. For the CDR3, the DNA is TGTGCCAGCACTCCACCGGGACAGGGAGTCCTCGAGCAGTACTTC. This sequence joins TRBV6-1 and TRBJ2-7, with TRBD1 matching over 9 bases. V trimming: 7 bases; J trimming: 6 bases; junction bases outside the gene matches: 13. The CDR3 has 15 residues. Germline assignment: CDR1 MNHNS and CDR2 SASEGT.

The chain is built from TRBV28 and TRBJ2-2, with a tentative D call TRBD1 (6 bases). Trimming removed 5 bases from V and 0 bases from J, with 10 bases in between. The germline gives CDR1 MDHEN, CDR2 SYDVKM. The CDR3 sequence is 15 residues long. This CDR3 is CASSDRFSNTGELFF. CDR3 nucleotide sequence: TGTGCCAGCAGTGACAGGTTCTCGAACACCGGGGAGCTGTTTTTT. The full variable domain, with the rest looked up from reference TRBV28 and TRBJ2-2, is DVKVTQSSRYLVKRTGEKVFLECVQDMDHENMFWYRQDPGLGLRLIYFSYDVKMKEKGDIPEGYSVSREKKERFSLILESASTNQTSMYLCASSDRFSNTGELFFGEGSRLTVL.

V and J are TRBV27 and TRBJ2-7, with a possible D match to TRBD2 (5 bases). The CDR3 has 14 amino acids. V lost 6 bases, J lost 0 bases, and 12 bases lay in between. CDR1 and CDR2 from the germline V gene are MNHEY and SMNVEV (reference sequence). The CDR3 region is CASSRDGLSYEQYF. The DNA of the CDR3 is TGTGCCAGCAGCCGAGACGGACTCTCCTACGAGCAGTACTTC.

CDR3 sequence: CASTPGGFIEKLFF. The DNA of the CDR3 is TGTGCCAGCACCCCCGGAGGCTTTATTGAAAAACTGTTTTTT. The chain links TRBV28 to TRBJ1-4; no reliable D call. Germline loops: CDR1 MDHEN, CDR2 SYDVKM. This CDR3 has 14 residues. Trimming removed 7 bases at V and 7 bases at J, with 16 bases between.

V usage is TRBV7-8 and J usage is TRBJ1-5; D gene ambiguous. V was clipped by 5 bases and J by 8 bases, with 13 bases between them. Germline V gene sequence: CDR1 SGHVS, CDR2 FQNEAQ. CDR3 length: 13 residues. CDR3 in amino acids: CASSLTSMEPQHF. DNA for the CDR3: TGTGCCAGCAGCCTGACAAGTATGGAGCCCCAGCATTTT. The variable domain in full, with the rest retrieved from reference TRBV7-8 and TRBJ1-5, is GAGVSQSPRYKVAKRGQDVALRCDPISGHVSLFWYQQALGQGPEFLTYFQNEAQLDKSGLPSDRFFAERPEGSVSTLKIQRTQQEDSAVYLCASSLTSMEPQHFGDGTRLSIL.

V gene TRBV6-1 combines with J gene TRBJ2-7, with D maybe TRBD1 (6 bases). Germline V gives CDR1 MNHNS, CDR2 SASEGT. The CDR3 is made up of 14 amino acids. The V end lost 6 bases, the J end lost 2 bases, and 14 bases lay between the germline ends. The CDR3 spells CASSGTNWAYEQYF. The CDR3 DNA is TGTGCCAGCAGCGGGACAAACTGGGCCTACGAGCAGTACTTC.

The chain uses TRBV19 and TRBJ1-6; 10 bases are shared with TRBD1. This CDR3 has 16 amino acids. Trimming at V came to 8 bases and at J to 8 bases, leaving 12 bases not matched to a gene. Looked up from germline, CDR1 is LNHDA and CDR2 is SQIVND (reference sequence). CDR3 region: CASLRQAGTGDSPLHF. DNA for the CDR3: TGTGCCAGTTTAAGACAGGCCGGGACAGGGGATTCACCCCTCCACTTT.